The rows below give T cell receptor beta chains drawn from one sample of a study of blood T cell repertoires in COVID-19. The assay was immunoSEQ multiplex PCR, and TCRdb's table has in-frame clones only and misses some. The sample has about 160,000 clones, 80% seen once. The sequenced sample consisted of PBMCs or T cells enriched from blood (not recorded which). These receptors all come from a man aged 40-55 years who had recovered from COVID-19. CDR3s include the opening cysteine and the closing phenylalanine or tryptophan. Each record gives: CDR3 DNA, CDR3 protein, J gene, clone size, D gene, V gene. D genes are given only for firm matches. The size entry is marked missing in some rows and otherwise reads once, few, many or a size class.

CDR3nt: TGTGCCAGCAGCCTAGACAGGTACCAAGAGACCCAGTACTTC
CDR3aa: CASSLDRYQETQYF
j_gene: TRBJ2-5
abundance: NA
d_gene: NA
v_gene: TRBV6-5

CDR3nt: TGTGCCAGCAGCTACATTGACACTGAAGCTTTCTTT
CDR3aa: CASSYIDTEAFF
j_gene: TRBJ1-1
abundance: NA
d_gene: NA
v_gene: TRBV11-3

CDR3nt: TGTGCCAGCAGCCCCAGTTCGTTGGTGAACACTGAAGCTTTCTTT
CDR3aa: CASSPSSLVNTEAFF
j_gene: TRBJ1-1
abundance: NA
d_gene: NA
v_gene: TRBV3-1/TRBV3-2

CDR3nt: TGTGCCAGCAGGGAGTACAGGGAAGGCTACACCTTC
CDR3aa: CASREYREGYTF
j_gene: TRBJ1-2
abundance: NA
d_gene: NA
v_gene: TRBV2

CDR3nt: TGTGCCAGCTCGCCAGCAGTCACCGGGGAGCTGTTTTTT
CDR3aa: CASSPAVTGELFF
j_gene: TRBJ2-2
abundance: NA
d_gene: NA
v_gene: TRBV18

CDR3nt: TGTGCCAGCAGCCGCCACACTAGCGCGGGGGGAGAGACCCAGTACTTC
CDR3aa: CASSRHTSAGGETQYF
j_gene: TRBJ2-5
abundance: many
d_gene: TRBD2
v_gene: TRBV14

CDR3nt: TGTGCCAGCAGCCGCGGGACAGGGTCCTATGGCTACACCTTC
CDR3aa: CASSRGTGSYGYTF
j_gene: TRBJ1-2
abundance: NA
d_gene: TRBD1
v_gene: TRBV3-1/TRBV3-2

CDR3nt: TGTGCCAGCAGTCCGGATACCGGGACGGGGGGTTCCGGAGGCTACACCTTC
CDR3aa: CASSPDTGTGGSGGYTF
j_gene: TRBJ1-2
abundance: NA
d_gene: NA
v_gene: TRBV2

CDR3nt: TGCAGCGTTGACCTCAGGGATTGGGGCACTGAAGCTTTCTTT
CDR3aa: CSVDLRDWGTEAFF
j_gene: TRBJ1-1
abundance: NA
d_gene: NA
v_gene: TRBV29-1

CDR3nt: TGTGCCAGCTCACCGGGAGGCTTGTGGAGGGAACATTTT
CDR3aa: CASSPGGLWREHF
j_gene: TRBJ1-3
abundance: NA
d_gene: NA
v_gene: TRBV18

CDR3nt: TGCGCCAGCAGTGCTAGCGGGGGGGCCAATACGCAGTATTTT
CDR3aa: CASSASGGANTQYF
j_gene: TRBJ2-3
abundance: NA
d_gene: TRBD2
v_gene: TRBV10-1

CDR3nt: TGTGCCAGCAGTTTATCGGGAGGGTTCGCCTACGAGCAGTACTTC
CDR3aa: CASSLSGGFAYEQYF
j_gene: TRBJ2-7
abundance: NA
d_gene: TRBD2
v_gene: TRBV27

CDR3nt: TGTGCCAGCAGTGTTACAGGGGGACCCGGGGAGCTGTTTTTT
CDR3aa: CASSVTGGPGELFF
j_gene: TRBJ2-2
abundance: NA
d_gene: TRBD1
v_gene: TRBV6-4

CDR3nt: TGTGCCAGCAGCCGCGGACAGACTAGCCGTGAGACCCAGTACTTC
CDR3aa: CASSRGQTSRETQYF
j_gene: TRBJ2-5
abundance: NA
d_gene: NA
v_gene: TRBV11-1

CDR3nt: TGTGCCACCAGTGATACTGACAGGGGGCATGGCTACACCTTC
CDR3aa: CATSDTDRGHGYTF
j_gene: TRBJ1-2
abundance: once
d_gene: TRBD1
v_gene: TRBV24-1

CDR3nt: TGTGCCTGGAGAGGGGGCGAGGGCAATCAGCCCCAGCATTTT
CDR3aa: CAWRGGEGNQPQHF
j_gene: TRBJ1-5
abundance: NA
d_gene: TRBD1
v_gene: TRBV30

CDR3nt: TGTGCCAGCAGCCGCCCCCAACTCAATCAGCCCCAGCATTTT
CDR3aa: CASSRPQLNQPQHF
j_gene: TRBJ1-5
abundance: NA
d_gene: NA
v_gene: TRBV5-7

CDR3nt: TGTGCCAGCAGCTCGACAGGGGCGGAGGAGCCCCAGCATTTT
CDR3aa: CASSSTGAEEPQHF
j_gene: TRBJ1-5
abundance: NA
d_gene: TRBD1
v_gene: TRBV7-2

CDR3nt: TGTGCCAGTAGTAAACGCGCCGCCCAGGGGGCCACAGATACGCAGTATTTT
CDR3aa: CASSKRAAQGATDTQYF
j_gene: TRBJ2-3
abundance: NA
d_gene: TRBD1
v_gene: TRBV19

CDR3nt: TGTGCCAGCAGCCCAGGGGTGGGCACTGAAGCTTTCTTT
CDR3aa: CASSPGVGTEAFF
j_gene: TRBJ1-1
abundance: NA
d_gene: NA
v_gene: TRBV7-9

CDR3nt: TGTGCCAGCACTTACAGGGAAGGCAATCAGCCCCAGCATTTT
CDR3aa: CASTYREGNQPQHF
j_gene: TRBJ1-5
abundance: NA
d_gene: NA
v_gene: TRBV2

CDR3nt: TGTGCCAGCAGCTTACAGGCCAGGGGGCCTGGTGAAGCTTTCTTT
CDR3aa: CASSLQARGPGEAFF
j_gene: TRBJ1-1
abundance: few
d_gene: TRBD1
v_gene: TRBV5-8

CDR3nt: TGCGCCAGCAGCTTGGTGGGACAGGGGAATTCACCCCTCCACTTT
CDR3aa: CASSLVGQGNSPLHF
j_gene: TRBJ1-6
abundance: NA
d_gene: TRBD1
v_gene: TRBV5-1

CDR3nt: TGTGCCACCAGTGATTTAACCGGGACAGGGGTCGAGCAGTACTTC
CDR3aa: CATSDLTGTGVEQYF
j_gene: TRBJ2-7
abundance: NA
d_gene: TRBD1
v_gene: TRBV24-1

CDR3nt: TGCGCCAGCAGCGTGGGGACTAGCGCAACCTATGAGCAGTTCTTC
CDR3aa: CASSVGTSATYEQFF
j_gene: TRBJ2-1
abundance: NA
d_gene: TRBD2
v_gene: TRBV5-1

CDR3nt: TGTGCCAGCAGCCAGGGACTAGCCTACTACAATGAGCAGTTCTTC
CDR3aa: CASSQGLAYYNEQFF
j_gene: TRBJ2-1
abundance: NA
d_gene: TRBD2
v_gene: TRBV7-3

CDR3nt: TGTGCCAGCAGCGAACGGGGGGGAACCCACGAGCAGTACTTC
CDR3aa: CASSERGGTHEQYF
j_gene: TRBJ2-7
abundance: NA
d_gene: TRBD2
v_gene: TRBV11-3

CDR3nt: TGTGCCAGTAGTATAGGGAACAGTAACTATGGCTACACCTTC
CDR3aa: CASSIGNSNYGYTF
j_gene: TRBJ1-2
abundance: few
d_gene: NA
v_gene: TRBV19

CDR3nt: TGTGCCACCAAAACGGGGCGGGGGGCTGAAGCTTTCTTT
CDR3aa: CATKTGRGAEAFF
j_gene: TRBJ1-1
abundance: once
d_gene: NA
v_gene: TRBV2

CDR3nt: TGCGCCAGCAGCCCCAACAGGGTGGCCTATAATTCACCCCTCCACTTT
CDR3aa: CASSPNRVAYNSPLHF
j_gene: TRBJ1-6
abundance: NA
d_gene: NA
v_gene: TRBV5-1

CDR3nt: TGTGCCAGCATCCCATCAGGGCCCCGCCAAGAGACCCAGTACTTC
CDR3aa: CASIPSGPRQETQYF
j_gene: TRBJ2-5
abundance: NA
d_gene: NA
v_gene: TRBV21-1

CDR3nt: TGTGCCAGCAGCTTGTTACAGGGAGTCTATGGCTACACCTTC
CDR3aa: CASSLLQGVYGYTF
j_gene: TRBJ1-2
abundance: NA
d_gene: NA
v_gene: TRBV5-6

CDR3nt: TGTGCCAGCAGCTTAGCCCCGGGACAGGGAGGTAATGAGCAGTTCTTC
CDR3aa: CASSLAPGQGGNEQFF
j_gene: TRBJ2-1
abundance: NA
d_gene: TRBD1
v_gene: TRBV7-8

CDR3nt: TGTGCCAGCAGCCAACGGGGAGCAACTAATGAAAAACTGTTTTTT
CDR3aa: CASSQRGATNEKLFF
j_gene: TRBJ1-4
abundance: NA
d_gene: NA
v_gene: TRBV3-1/TRBV3-2

CDR3nt: TGTGCCTGGAGTGTGGACTTGAGCTCCTACAATGAGCAGTTCTTC
CDR3aa: CAWSVDLSSYNEQFF
j_gene: TRBJ2-1
abundance: once
d_gene: NA
v_gene: TRBV30

CDR3nt: TGTGCCAGCAGCTCCCTCGCCTCGGGACAGGGGGTACCCGGGGAGCTGTTTTTT
CDR3aa: CASSSLASGQGVPGELFF
j_gene: TRBJ2-2
abundance: NA
d_gene: TRBD1
v_gene: TRBV7-3

CDR3nt: TGCGCCAGCAGCTTGGGTTCAGATGCCAGGGGGGAGACCCAGTACTTC
CDR3aa: CASSLGSDARGETQYF
j_gene: TRBJ2-5
abundance: NA
d_gene: TRBD1
v_gene: TRBV5-1

CDR3nt: TGTGCCAGCAGCCAAGGGGGAGGGGGTTTAGCCAAAAACATTCAGTACTTC
CDR3aa: CASSQGGGGLAKNIQYF
j_gene: TRBJ2-4
abundance: once
d_gene: NA
v_gene: TRBV3-1/TRBV3-2

CDR3nt: TGTGCCAGCAGCGAGGTCGGGGGGGAGAATGGCTACACCTTC
CDR3aa: CASSEVGGENGYTF
j_gene: TRBJ1-2
abundance: NA
d_gene: NA
v_gene: TRBV7-9

CDR3nt: TGTGCCAGCAGTGCTCGACTAGCGGAACACCAAGAGACCCAGTACTTC
CDR3aa: CASSARLAEHQETQYF
j_gene: TRBJ2-5
abundance: NA
d_gene: TRBD2
v_gene: TRBV6-1

CDR3nt: TGTGCCAGCGGACAGACCCAGTTCCTCAACTATGGCTACACCTTC
CDR3aa: CASGQTQFLNYGYTF
j_gene: TRBJ1-2
abundance: NA
d_gene: NA
v_gene: TRBV6-5

CDR3nt: TGCGCCAGCAGTGAGTCTTCCGCGGGGCGAAATGAGCAGTTCTTC
CDR3aa: CASSESSAGRNEQFF
j_gene: TRBJ2-1
abundance: NA
d_gene: NA
v_gene: TRBV10-2